The clone carrying this T cell receptor (beta chain) registers medium-sized by frequency. TRB was amplified from approximately 250 ng of peripheral blood genomic DNA per sample. The source of the sample is a study of T cell clusters in autoimmune cytopenias. CDR3 length equals 13 residues. Germline CDR1 reads LNHDA; CDR2 reads SQIVND (reference sequence). Multiplex touch-down PCR amplified TRB using TRB-A and TRB-B pools in one tube. Using the multiplex PCR reads, TCRdb records one entry per CDR3 protein without DNA. The sample's table shows about 9,500 distinct CDR3 sequences. The clonotype was recovered from a human donor with an autoimmune cytopenia or autoimmune hepatitis (not recorded which). This chain connects TRBV19 to TRBJ1-4; TCRdb's D call of TRBD1 is untestable without DNA. The material sequenced was peripheral blood. CDR3 region: CASSWTGEEKLFF.